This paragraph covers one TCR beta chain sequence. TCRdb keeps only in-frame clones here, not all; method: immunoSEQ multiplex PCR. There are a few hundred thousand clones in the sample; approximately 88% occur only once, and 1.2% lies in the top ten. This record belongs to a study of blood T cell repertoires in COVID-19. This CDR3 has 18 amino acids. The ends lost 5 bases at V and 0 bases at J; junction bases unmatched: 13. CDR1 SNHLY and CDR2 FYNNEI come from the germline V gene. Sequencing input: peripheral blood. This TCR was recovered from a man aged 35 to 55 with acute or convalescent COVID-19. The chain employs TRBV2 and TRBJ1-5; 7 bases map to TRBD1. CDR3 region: CASSSRDRPFLSNQPQHF. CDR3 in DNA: TGTGCCAGCAGTTCCCGGGACAGACCCTTTCTTAGCAATCAGCCCCAGCATTTT. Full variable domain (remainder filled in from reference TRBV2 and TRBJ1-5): EPEVTQTPSHQVTQMGQEVILRCVPISNHLYFYWYRQILGQKVEFLVSFYNNEISEKSEIFDDQFSVERPDGSNFTLKIRSTKLEDSAMYFCASSSRDRPFLSNQPQHFGDGTRLSIL.